These T cell receptor beta chains were read from a single sample in a study of monozygotic twins with inflammatory bowel disease. No DNA is given; TCRdb re-called the 5' RACE reads and lists each CDR3 protein once. The sample table includes some 150,000 distinct CDR3 sequences. Sample: blood. These receptors were taken from a human donor with ulcerative colitis or Crohn's disease, or a healthy co-twin of an affected twin (not recorded which). Each CDR3 is given with its conserved first and last residue. Each record gives: J gene, V gene, CDR3 protein.

j_gene: TRBJ2-1
v_gene: TRBV4-3
CDR3aa: CASSQLSRGSNEQFF

j_gene: TRBJ1-3
v_gene: TRBV3-1
CDR3aa: CASSQLDSSGNTIYF

j_gene: TRBJ2-3
v_gene: TRBV7-2
CDR3aa: CASSLGSRGGVYTQYF

j_gene: TRBJ1-2
v_gene: TRBV12-3/TRBV12-4
CDR3aa: CASSLGWGQTGGGYTF

j_gene: TRBJ1-2
v_gene: TRBV14
CDR3aa: CASSQDLISGIEYGYTF

j_gene: TRBJ1-4
v_gene: TRBV5-1
CDR3aa: CASSFGSLPTNEKLFF

j_gene: TRBJ2-4
v_gene: TRBV6-2/TRBV6-3
CDR3aa: CASSYRDRNIQYF

j_gene: TRBJ2-1
v_gene: TRBV6-1
CDR3aa: CASSPRGGGYNEQFF

j_gene: TRBJ2-1
v_gene: TRBV18
CDR3aa: CASSPRLAIRSEQFF

j_gene: TRBJ2-2
v_gene: TRBV20-1
CDR3aa: CSARDFLTGDHTGELFF

j_gene: TRBJ1-2
v_gene: TRBV20-1
CDR3aa: CSARVRAIPSANYGYTF

j_gene: TRBJ1-6
v_gene: TRBV20-1
CDR3aa: CSATRGTENSPLHF

j_gene: TRBJ2-2
v_gene: TRBV5-1
CDR3aa: CASSLDIRRIGTGELFF

j_gene: TRBJ2-5
v_gene: TRBV28
CDR3aa: CASSWTGTQYF

j_gene: TRBJ2-1
v_gene: TRBV29-1
CDR3aa: CSVEGLAGGIYNEQFF

j_gene: TRBJ2-1
v_gene: TRBV7-2
CDR3aa: CASSLGPSGLYNEQFF

j_gene: TRBJ1-3
v_gene: TRBV5-6
CDR3aa: CASSLATGTGNTIYF

j_gene: TRBJ2-3
v_gene: TRBV7-2
CDR3aa: CASSLAGTGTDTQYF

j_gene: TRBJ1-1
v_gene: TRBV5-5
CDR3aa: CASYINRGRATEAFF

j_gene: TRBJ1-1
v_gene: TRBV19
CDR3aa: CARIQTGGYTEAFF

j_gene: TRBJ2-7
v_gene: TRBV19
CDR3aa: CASSVRQSYEQYF

j_gene: TRBJ2-1
v_gene: TRBV4-3
CDR3aa: CASSQDWPSGSSYNEQFF

j_gene: TRBJ2-3
v_gene: TRBV7-2
CDR3aa: CASSLVGGGGTQYF

j_gene: TRBJ1-4
v_gene: TRBV25-1
CDR3aa: CASSGDPRRATNEKLFF

j_gene: TRBJ1-5
v_gene: TRBV19
CDR3aa: CASSPGQGDHQPQHF

j_gene: TRBJ1-1
v_gene: TRBV7-9
CDR3aa: CASSPGGRNTEAFF

j_gene: TRBJ2-5
v_gene: TRBV5-1
CDR3aa: CASSQLPGLQETQYF

j_gene: TRBJ2-3
v_gene: TRBV28
CDR3aa: CASSFAGTGDTDTQYF

j_gene: TRBJ2-1
v_gene: TRBV20-1
CDR3aa: CRIAGPANEQFF

j_gene: TRBJ1-6
v_gene: TRBV5-1
CDR3aa: CASSVGQVASPLHF

j_gene: TRBJ2-3
v_gene: TRBV20-1
CDR3aa: CSAPRTSGRRDTQYF

j_gene: TRBJ1-2
v_gene: TRBV28
CDR3aa: CASSLSGGHYGYTF

j_gene: TRBJ1-4
v_gene: TRBV7-9
CDR3aa: CASSWRETNEKLFF

j_gene: TRBJ2-2
v_gene: TRBV6-1
CDR3aa: CASSTPQAYTGELFF

j_gene: TRBJ1-5
v_gene: TRBV18
CDR3aa: CASSPKQASNQPQHF

j_gene: TRBJ2-1
v_gene: TRBV3-1
CDR3aa: CASSPPGTGYNEQFF

j_gene: TRBJ1-1
v_gene: TRBV7-9
CDR3aa: CASSLAGQGNTEAFF

j_gene: TRBJ1-2
v_gene: TRBV10-2
CDR3aa: CASSDTVYGYTF

j_gene: TRBJ1-2
v_gene: TRBV4-2
CDR3aa: CASSQQATGGYGYTF

j_gene: TRBJ1-5
v_gene: TRBV19
CDR3aa: CASSQGPYSNQPQHF

j_gene: TRBJ2-7
v_gene: TRBV5-6
CDR3aa: CASSLKGGTYEQYF

j_gene: TRBJ1-6
v_gene: TRBV6-1
CDR3aa: CASSVATGVGNSPLHF

j_gene: TRBJ2-7
v_gene: TRBV5-1
CDR3aa: CASSLEQGAREQYF